One and the same sample provided the 10 T cell receptor beta chains below, sequenced in a study of blood T cell repertoires in COVID-19 (dated by TCRdb to the early 2020s). Library preparation was by the immunoSEQ multiplex PCR assay. Held by TCRdb, this immuneACCESS table contains in-frame sequences only and omits some clones. Under half of the omission traces to an unresolved V gene where checked; the cause of the rest is unknown. For this sample the table gives around 270,000 clones, of which 70% to 90% were detected only once. The ten top clones hold 2% to 2.5% of the sample. Material: peripheral blood. Source of these receptors: a woman aged 45 to 65 with acute or convalescent COVID-19.

The chain carries TRBV28 and TRBJ2-7; 8 bases match TRBD2. Germline-derived CDR1 and CDR2 are MDHEN and SYDVKM. The junction had 8 bases not matched to a gene; V was cut back by 6 bases and J by 4 bases. The CDR3 is 14 residues long. This chain's CDR3 is CASRVSGAGYEQYF. CDR3 nucleotide sequence: TGTGCCAGCAGGGTTAGCGGGGCCGGATACGAGCAGTACTTC.

This chain connects TRBV5-1 to TRBJ1-2, with TRBD1 identical over 12 bases. CDR3 length: 15 amino acids. The V gene's germline CDR1 is SGHRS and CDR2 YFSETQ. V lost 4 bases, J lost 4 bases, and 5 bases stayed unmatched. The CDR3 sequence is CASSTGQGAIYGYTF. As DNA, the CDR3 is TGCGCCAGCAGCACGGGACAGGGGGCGATCTATGGCTACACCTTC.

The chain combines TRBV5-6 with TRBJ1-2; 11 bases agree with TRBD1. V shed 3 bases, J shed 4 bases, and the junction held 5 bases outside the gene matches. The CDR3 totals 15 residues. Germline V gene lookup returns CDR1 SGHDT and CDR2 YYEEEE. In DNA, the CDR3 is TGTGCCAGCAGCTCGAGGACAGGGGGCGGCTATGGCTACACCTTC. Residues: CASSSRTGGGYGYTF.

About this clone itself: This CDR3 is also generated by other DNA sequences in the sample. The chain uses TRBV30 and TRBJ1-2; the D is unclear. This CDR3 comprises 10 residues. The V gene lost 2 bases and the J gene lost 5 bases, with 3 bases spanning the gap. CDR1 is GTSNPN and CDR2 is SVGIG in the germline V gene (reference sequence). As DNA, the CDR3 is TGTGCCTGGAGTTCTTATGGCTACACCTTC. Protein sequence: CAWSSYGYTF.

The sample holds a few counts of this clone. This rearrangement joins TRBV4-2 to TRBJ2-7; TRBD2 aligns across 12 bases. The CDR3 is 18 residues long. V shed 2 bases, J shed 0 bases, and the junction held 8 bases outside the gene matches. Germline assignment: CDR1 LGHNA and CDR2 YNFKEQ. DNA of the CDR3: TGTGCCAGCAGCCAATATGGACTAGCGGGATACTACTCCTACGAGCAGTACTTC. Protein: CASSQYGLAGYYSYEQYF.

This chain connects TRBV4-2 to TRBJ1-5; maybe TRBD1 (5 bases). V lost 4 bases and J 7 bases, leaving 11 bases between the germline ends. There are 13 residues in the CDR3. Germline assignment: CDR1 LGHNA and CDR2 YNFKEQ. CDR3 loop: CASSRGEGQPQHF. The CDR3 nucleotides are TGTGCCAGCAGCCGAGGGGAGGGGCAGCCCCAGCATTTT.

This clone was recorded only once. CDR3 region: CAWSVGGSNEKLFF. The CDR3 nucleotides are TGTGCCTGGAGTGTGGGAGGATCTAATGAAAAACTGTTTTTT. J is TRBJ1-4 and V is TRBV30, with D unclear. V lost 0 bases and J 3 bases, leaving 8 bases between the germline ends. There are 14 residues in the CDR3. CDR1 GTSNPN and CDR2 SVGIG come from the germline V gene (reference sequence).

J is TRBJ1-5 and V is TRBV28; 7 bases align to TRBD1. The CDR3 sequence is 16 residues long. Germline V lookup: CDR1 MDHEN, CDR2 SYDVKM. The J segment lost 1 base and the V segment lost 3 bases, leaving 6 bases of the junction unmatched. CDR3 in amino acids: CASSLDRLVSNQPQHF. For the CDR3, the DNA is TGTGCCAGCAGTTTGGACAGGTTGGTAAGCAATCAGCCCCAGCATTTT.

This clone occurred a few times. The DNA for the CDR3 is TGTGCCAGCAGCTTAGCTGGAAGGGGTACCTACGAGCAGTACTTC. It codes for CASSLAGRGTYEQYF. The chain uses TRBV7-2 and TRBJ2-7; D possibly corresponds to TRBD1 (5 bases). From germline, CDR1 is SGHTA and CDR2 FQGNSA. This CDR3 comprises 15 residues. The ends were cut back, 0 bases at V and 2 bases at J, with 11 bases in the middle.

The chain carries TRBV27 and TRBJ2-5; a possible D gene is TRBD1 (6 bases). There are 13 residues in the CDR3. From germline, CDR1 is MNHEY and CDR2 SMNVEV (reference sequence). Deletions cut 5 bases from V and 4 bases from J, with 11 bases between. Here the CDR3 DNA reads TGTGCCAGCAGTCCAAACAGGGTAGAGACCCAGTACTTC. Protein sequence: CASSPNRVETQYF.